The 9 T cell receptor beta chains below come from one sample, sequenced in a study of blood T cell repertoires in COVID-19. Data came from immunoSEQ multiplex PCR; TCRdb stores just in-frame clones and leaves some out. The table lists under 150,000 clones, approximately 86% of them singletons. Sequenced: PBMCs or T cells enriched from blood (not recorded which). Every receptor here comes from a woman in her forties or fifties who had recovered from COVID-19.

This clone was seen only once. J is TRBJ2-7 and V is TRBV3-1 (or the pseudogene TRBV3-2), with D maybe TRBD1 (7 bases). V was trimmed by 8 bases and J by 3 bases, leaving 20 bases between them. The germline CDR1 and CDR2 sequences are LGHDT and YNNKEL (reference sequence). The CDR3 is made up of 15 amino acids. In DNA form, the CDR3 reads TGTGCCAGCGTACCGCGGGACAGTATCTACTACGAGCAGTACTTC. Its translation is CASVPRDSIYYEQYF.

The chain recombines TRBV7-9 with TRBJ1-1; D is unresolved. This CDR3 has 17 amino acids. Germline assignment: CDR1 SEHNR and CDR2 FQNEAQ (reference sequence). Trimming stripped 5 bases from V and 0 bases from J, with 19 bases between. The CDR3 region has the DNA TGTGCCAGCAGCCGAGTCCCCAGGCTCGACATGAACACTGAAGCTTTCTTT. Amino acid sequence: CASSRVPRLDMNTEAFF.

J is TRBJ1-4 and V is TRBV4-2, with D unclear. The V end was cut by 1 base, the J end by 4 bases, with 7 bases between. Germline V gene sequence: CDR1 LGHNA, CDR2 YNFKEQ. CDR3 length equals 14 residues. The CDR3 DNA sequence: TGTGCCAGCAGCCAAGCCCAGATTAATGAAAAACTGTTTTTT. Translated, it gives CASSQAQINEKLFF.

V is TRBV3-1 (or the pseudogene TRBV3-2) and J is TRBJ2-7, with a weak D call TRBD2 (5 bases). Trimming shortened V by 5 bases and J by 2 bases, and 10 bases separated the two germline ends. The germline CDR1 and CDR2 sequences are LGHDT and YNNKEL (reference sequence). This CDR3 has 13 residues. CDR3 in DNA: TGTGCCAGCAGCAGAGACGGGACCTACGAGCAGTACTTC. It is translated as CASSRDGTYEQYF.

The gene calls are TRBV5-1 and TRBJ2-7; a possible D gene is TRBD1 (6 bases). This CDR3 has 13 amino acids. The germline V and J ends were trimmed by 3 bases and 1 base, with 8 bases remaining between them. Germline CDR1 and CDR2: SGHRS and YFSETQ. The CDR3 bases are TGCGCCAGCAGCTCAGGGACATCCTACGAGCAGTACTTC. It codes for CASSSGTSYEQYF.

J is TRBJ2-2 and V is TRBV5-1; 13 bases map to TRBD2. Trimming at V came to 3 bases and at J to 1 base, leaving 12 bases not matched to a gene. The CDR3 has 20 residues. The germline gives CDR1 SGHRS, CDR2 YFSETQ. As DNA, the CDR3 is TGCGCCAGCAGCTCAGTACCGGGACTAGCGGGGCTAGGGAACACCGGGGAGCTGTTTTTT. Its protein product is CASSSVPGLAGLGNTGELFF.

In this sample, this clone turned up once. The gene calls are TRBV2 and TRBJ1-1; perhaps TRBD1 as D (5 bases). This CDR3 region has 13 residues. The germline gives CDR1 SNHLY, CDR2 FYNNEI. The V gene lost 7 bases and the J gene lost 1 base, with 10 bases spanning the gap. CDR3 sequence: CASMGQWNTEAFF. DNA of the CDR3: TGTGCCAGCATGGGGCAGTGGAACACTGAAGCTTTCTTT.

The J gene is TRBJ1-2, the V gene TRBV28; 8 positions agree with TRBD1. Germline CDR1 MDHEN, CDR2 SYDVKM. Germline trimming cut 5 bases from V and 8 bases from J; bases unmatched to any gene: 10. The CDR3 runs 14 residues. The CDR3 spells CASSIGQGRGGYTF. CDR3 DNA: TGTGCCAGCAGTATTGGACAGGGAAGAGGCGGCTACACCTTC.

The rearrangement links TRBV19 to TRBJ1-2; 10 positions match TRBD1. With V trimmed by 4 bases and J by 8 bases, 1 base remained unmatched. The germline V gene encodes CDR1 LNHDA and CDR2 SQIVND (reference sequence). This CDR3 is 12 amino acids long. CDR3 in amino acids: CASSTDRGGYTF. The CDR3 nucleotides read TGTGCCAGTAGTACGGACAGGGGGGGCTACACCTTC. Looking up the rest from reference TRBV19 and TRBJ1-2 gives the full variable domain: DGGITQSPKYLFRKEGQNVTLSCEQNLNHDAMYWYRQDPGQGLRLIYYSQIVNDFQKGDIAEGYSVSREKKESFPLTVTSAQKNPTAFYLCASSTDRGGYTFGSGTRLTVV.